This T cell receptor (beta chain) was sequenced for a study of human T cells and chemical hapten exposure (dated by TCRdb to 2020 to 2022). Study-level background: For sensitization, 2% DPC in acetone was applied to a roughly 2 cm by roughly 2 cm area of upper inner arm skin. Throughout the roughly 25-week study period, patients were also given weekly therapeutic DPC doses on the scalp. Patch testing on the upper back used Finn chambers containing 0.01% DPC, with scoring done after 6 days according to International Contact Dermatitis Research Group standards. Most of the patients in the cohort were female, and the cohort covered alopecia areata with under or over 50% scalp involvement, alopecia totalis and alopecia universalis. Libraries were pooled for sequencing, and variation in per-sample TCR yields was attributed mainly to small differences in library volumes within the pool. In alopecia patients, the study followed how the peripheral blood TCR repertoire changed in vivo over primary and secondary sensitization to diphenylcyclopropenone (DPC), a hapten. Patient blood was sampled pre-sensitization (week 0) and at 2, 6 and about 24 weeks after DPC sensitization. Roughly 30 alopecia patients gave blood for TCR sequencing at one to four time points (pre-sensitization, 2, 6 and 24 weeks). General study outcomes and caveats: DPC sensitization did not change how many TCRs were above 1 in 1000 frequency, and no evidence was found of alterations in global repertoire structure. Compared with pre-sensitization or healthy control sets, expanded TCRs formed significantly more large CDR3 similarity clusters, which is consistent with antigen-driven responses. Patch test score was positively correlated with the number of PT1 expanded TCRs, with significance at thresholds 8, 16 and 32 but not at 4. After repeated subsampling, the strength of the expansion versus patch-test correlation and the threshold at which it became significant changed. Because every patient had alopecia, a presumed autoimmune disease, the patients' immune response might differ from that of healthy individuals.

As regards this clonotype: This clone's antigen is unknown. Base-call qualities are not available, and no considerably larger clone is one nucleotide away.

Library preparation employed RACE. Sequenced using a NextSeq 500. During library preparation, unique molecular identifiers were attached to individual cDNA molecules so that TCRs could be counted in a quantitative, reproducible way. Both TCR alpha and TCR beta chains were sequenced from each blood RNA sample. Processing in the source paper ran as follows. The median number of TCRs per sample was over 95,000, ranging from about 23,224 to 690,600. The Decombinator software suite was used to annotate V, J and CDR3 in the TCR reads. For PS versus PT1 abundance plots, all samples were subsampled to the same number of TCRs (28,000). TCRs were defined as expanded if absent before sensitization and observed at least eight times at the 2-week time point. TCRdb took the public reads, trimmed them with fastp at Q25, ran MiXCR for clone calling and kept in-frame beta chains. Rows are combined by CDR3 protein, so each entry shows the most common genes and DNA. These V and J calls are TCRdb output, not the study's own analysis. For this sample the table gives approximately 260,000 distinct CDR3 sequences, of which about 8.6% were detected only once. Approximately 2.2% of the sample is taken by the ten largest.

The time point label corresponds to: pre-sensitization, week 0. The sample's treatment or condition label, in plain terms: therapeutic diphenylcyclopropenone sensitization with weekly scalp DPC. At every patch-test visit, the blood draw took place before the patch test was put on. To be eligible, patients had to be aged 18 to 70, diagnosed with alopecia and judged suitable for DPC therapy, while pregnant patients were excluded. Total RNA was extracted from unfractionated whole blood collected in Tempus Blood RNA tubes. Source: whole blood, taken in connection with sensitization to the hapten diphenylcyclopropenone (DPC). This clonotype originated in a middle-aged woman with alopecia areata. Some clones in this sample may be carry-over from other donors' samples.

The CDR3 reads as follows: CASSLVDGATDTQYF. The nucleotides are TGCGCCAGCAGCTTGGTTGACGGAGCCACAGATACGCAGTATTTT. The sequence joins TRBV5-1 to TRBJ2-3, with no confident D gene call. V is shortened by 0 bases, J by 2 bases, and the region joining them spans 10 bases. Via the germline V gene, CDR1 is SGHRS and CDR2 YFSETQ. The CDR3 sequence holds 15 residues, the cysteine and phenylalanine included. This entry keeps only the CDR3 DNA: 45 bases, framed from base 1.